Sequencing of this TCR beta chain was carried out in a study of cytomegalovirus exposure and HLA in healthy donors. Primers: 60 Vbeta forward and 13 Jbeta reverse. Produced via immunoSEQ multiplex PCR; TCRdb's table is partial and in-frame only. Its clone listing holds roughly 57,000 clones. Notes on this clone: Its specificity is not known. A junction boundary mismatches the germline segment, possibly from a read error. Other DNA variants within this sample encode the same CDR3.

Regarding the study as a whole: V- and J-gene trimming in TCR beta was tied to a missense DCLRE1C variant by an analysis performed later.

This CDR3 is 15 amino acids long. Germline V gives CDR1 MDHEN, CDR2 SYDVKM. Nominal health characterized the donors when sampled, though unrecorded immune exposures were likely. Sample: PBMCs. The V call is TRBV28, the J call TRBJ1-6; D remains unclear. The sequence derives from a woman aged 25 to 39 in good health and CMV-seropositive. CDR3 DNA: TGTGCCAGCAAAAAAACGAGGAACGCCGGTTCACCCCTACACTTT. Amino acids: CASKKTRNAGSPLHF.